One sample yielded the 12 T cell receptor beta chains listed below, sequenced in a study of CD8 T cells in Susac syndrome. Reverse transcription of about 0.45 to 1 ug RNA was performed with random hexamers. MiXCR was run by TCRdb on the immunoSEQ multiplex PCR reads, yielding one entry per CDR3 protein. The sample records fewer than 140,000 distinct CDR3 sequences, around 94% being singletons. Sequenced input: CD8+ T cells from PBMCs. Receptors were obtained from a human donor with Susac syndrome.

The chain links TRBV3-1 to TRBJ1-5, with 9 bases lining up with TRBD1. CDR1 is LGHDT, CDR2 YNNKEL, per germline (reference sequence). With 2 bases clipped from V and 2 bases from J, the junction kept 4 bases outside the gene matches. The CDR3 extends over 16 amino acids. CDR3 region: CASSQLTGGGNQPQHF. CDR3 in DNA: TGTGCCAGCAGCCAACTTACAGGGGGCGGCAATCAGCCCCAGCATTTT. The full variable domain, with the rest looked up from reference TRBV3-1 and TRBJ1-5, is DTAVSQTPKYLVTQMGNDKSIKCEQNLGHDTMYWYKQDSKKFLKIMFSYNNKELIINETVPNRFSPKSPDKAHLNLHINSLELGDSAVYFCASSQLTGGGNQPQHFGDGTRLSIL.

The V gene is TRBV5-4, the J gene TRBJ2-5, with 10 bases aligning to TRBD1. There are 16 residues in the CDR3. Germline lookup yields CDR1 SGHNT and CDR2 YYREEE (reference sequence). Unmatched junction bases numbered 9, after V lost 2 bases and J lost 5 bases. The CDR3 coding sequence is TGTGCCAGCAGCTTCGGGACAGGGGAGGTTGGGGAGACCCAGTACTTC. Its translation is CASSFGTGEVGETQYF. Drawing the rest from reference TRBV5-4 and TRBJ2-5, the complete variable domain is ETGVTQSPTHLIKTRGQQVTLRCSSQSGHNTVSWYQQALGQGPQFIFQYYREEENGRGNFPPRFSGLQFPNYSSELNVNALELDDSALYLCASSFGTGEVGETQYFGPGTRLLVL.

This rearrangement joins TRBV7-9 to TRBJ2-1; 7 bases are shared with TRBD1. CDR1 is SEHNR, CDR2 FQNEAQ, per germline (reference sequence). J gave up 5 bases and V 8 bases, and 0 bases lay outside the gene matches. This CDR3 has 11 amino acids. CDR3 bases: TGTGCCAGCGACAGGGACAATGAGCAGTTCTTC. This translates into CASDRDNEQFF.

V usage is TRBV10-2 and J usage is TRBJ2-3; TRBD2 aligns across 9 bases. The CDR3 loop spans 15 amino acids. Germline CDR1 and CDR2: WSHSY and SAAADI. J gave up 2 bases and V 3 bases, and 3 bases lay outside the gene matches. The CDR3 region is CASSDLAGPTDTQYF. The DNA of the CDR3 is TGCGCCAGCAGTGACCTAGCGGGGCCCACAGATACGCAGTATTTT.

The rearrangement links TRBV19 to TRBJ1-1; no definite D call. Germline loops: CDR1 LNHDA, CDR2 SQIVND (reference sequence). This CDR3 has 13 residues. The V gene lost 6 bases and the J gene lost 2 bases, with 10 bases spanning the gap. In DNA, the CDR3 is TGTGCCAGTAGCCAGAGACCTAACACTGAAGCTTTCTTT. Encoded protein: CASSQRPNTEAFF.

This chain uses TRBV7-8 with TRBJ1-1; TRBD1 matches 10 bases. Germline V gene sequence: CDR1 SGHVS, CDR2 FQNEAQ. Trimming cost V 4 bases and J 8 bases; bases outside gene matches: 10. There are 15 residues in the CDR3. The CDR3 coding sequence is TGTGCCAGCAGCTCACCGGGACAGGGGTCGCGCGAAGCTTTCTTT. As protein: CASSSPGQGSREAFF.

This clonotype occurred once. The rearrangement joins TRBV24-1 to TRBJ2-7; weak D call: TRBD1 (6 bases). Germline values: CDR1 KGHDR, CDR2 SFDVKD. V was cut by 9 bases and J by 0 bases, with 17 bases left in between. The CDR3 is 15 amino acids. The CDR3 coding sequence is TGTGCCACCCACCCTGAGAGGGGGAGCTCCTACGAGCAGTACTTC. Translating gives CATHPERGSSYEQYF.

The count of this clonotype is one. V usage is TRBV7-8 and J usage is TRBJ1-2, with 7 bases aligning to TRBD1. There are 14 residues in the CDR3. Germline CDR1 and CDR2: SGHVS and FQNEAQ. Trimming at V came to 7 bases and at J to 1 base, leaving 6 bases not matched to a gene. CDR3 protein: CASTLQGNNYGYTF. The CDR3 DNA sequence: TGTGCCAGCACCCTACAGGGGAATAACTATGGCTACACCTTC.

DNA of the CDR3: TGCAGCGTTGAGGACAGGGTCCAAGGGGCCAACGTCCTGACTTTC. The encoded protein is CSVEDRVQGANVLTF. The rearrangement joins TRBV29-1 to TRBJ2-6; 8 bases agree with TRBD1. With V trimmed by 3 bases and J by 4 bases, 5 bases remained unmatched. The CDR3 is 15 residues long. Germline CDR1 reads SQVTM; CDR2 reads ANQGSEA.

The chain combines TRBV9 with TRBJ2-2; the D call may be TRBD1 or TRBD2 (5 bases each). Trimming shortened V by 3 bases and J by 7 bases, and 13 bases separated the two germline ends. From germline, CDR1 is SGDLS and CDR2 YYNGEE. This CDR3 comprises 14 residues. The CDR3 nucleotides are TGTGCCAGCAGCGGGGGGAACCTCGGCGGGGAGCTGTTTTTT. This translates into CASSGGNLGGELFF.

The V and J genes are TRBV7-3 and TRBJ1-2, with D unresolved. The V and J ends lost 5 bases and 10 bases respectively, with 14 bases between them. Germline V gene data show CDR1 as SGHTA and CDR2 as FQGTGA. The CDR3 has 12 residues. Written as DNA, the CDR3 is TGTGCCAGCAGCATCGACTATCGTACCTACACCTTC. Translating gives CASSIDYRTYTF.

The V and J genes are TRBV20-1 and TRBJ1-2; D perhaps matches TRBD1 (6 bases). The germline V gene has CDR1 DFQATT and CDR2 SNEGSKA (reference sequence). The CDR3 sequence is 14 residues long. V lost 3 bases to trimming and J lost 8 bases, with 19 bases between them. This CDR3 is CSARDSSIGEGYTF. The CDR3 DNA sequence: TGCAGTGCTAGGGACAGTAGTATAGGTGAAGGCTACACCTTC.